The 28 T cell receptor beta chains below come from one sample, sequenced in a study of circulating and synovial CD4+ cells in juvenile arthritis (dated by TCRdb to 2014 to 2015). The library was generated by the immunoSEQ multiplex PCR assay. The table was pulled from immuneACCESS by TCRdb, which kept in-frame rearrangements only. Such tables lose some clones; where checked, under half of the loss comes from unresolved V genes, and the rest has no known cause. Within this sample are roughly 32,000 clones, with over 90% of them counted one time only. The ten largest clones add up to 0.6% to 0.8% of the sample. The sequencing input was CD4+ T cells from blood. All receptors come from a human donor with juvenile idiopathic arthritis.

This clone has just a few counts. The chain recombines TRBV28 with TRBJ1-1; D remains unclear. The V end lost 8 bases, the J end lost 4 bases, and 8 bases lay between the germline ends. Germline V gene lookup returns CDR1 MDHEN and CDR2 SYDVKM. The CDR3 runs to 11 residues. The CDR3 protein is CASSTPTEAFF. DNA of the CDR3: TGTGCCAGCTCAACTCCCACTGAAGCTTTCTTT.

The V gene is TRBV4-1, the J gene TRBJ2-4, with a weak D call TRBD1 (5 bases). CDR1 is MGHRA, CDR2 YSYEKL, per germline. V lost 3 bases to trimming and J lost 5 bases, with 14 bases between them. The CDR3 totals 15 residues. The CDR3 coding sequence is TGCGCCAGCAGCCAGGGTCAGGGCGTCCAAAACATTCAGTACTTC. This sequence encodes CASSQGQGVQNIQYF.

The rearrangement uses TRBV7-9 and TRBJ1-1; maybe TRBD1 (6 bases). CDR3 length equals 14 residues. Trimming left V 5 bases short and J 3 bases short, with 13 bases between. Germline values: CDR1 SEHNR, CDR2 FQNEAQ (reference sequence). CDR3: CASSQRGADTEAFF. The CDR3 coding sequence is TGTGCCAGCAGCCAACGGGGGGCCGACACTGAAGCTTTCTTT. Drawing the rest from reference TRBV7-9 and TRBJ1-1, the complete variable domain is DTGVSQNPRHKITKRGQNVTFRCDPISEHNRLYWYRQTLGQGPEFLTYFQNEAQLEKSRLLSDRFSAERPKGSFSTLEIQRTEQGDSAMYLCASSQRGADTEAFFGQGTRLTVV.

The rearrangement uses TRBV6-6 and TRBJ1-1; 7 positions match TRBD1. The V gene's germline CDR1 is MNHNY and CDR2 SVGAGI (reference sequence). Trimming removed 5 bases from V and 4 bases from J; junction bases left unmatched: 10. CDR3 length: 15 amino acids. The CDR3 DNA reads as TGTGCCAGCAGTCGACAGGGTGGGTTTAGCACTGAAGCTTTCTTT. Translated, it gives CASSRQGGFSTEAFF.

This rearrangement joins TRBV2 to TRBJ1-4, with 8 bases that match TRBD1. The CDR3 consists of 18 residues. Germline lookup yields CDR1 SNHLY and CDR2 FYNNEI. V trimming: 10 bases; J trimming: 6 bases; junction bases outside the gene matches: 22. The CDR3 bases are TGTGCCACGTGGGGAACAGGGGGGGATGGAATTCTAGATGAAAAACTGTTTTTT. Amino acid sequence: CATWGTGGDGILDEKLFF.

V and J are TRBV7-9 and TRBJ1-1, with TRBD1 matching 7 bases. Germline V CDR1 and CDR2: SEHNR, FQNEAQ (reference sequence). The CDR3 runs to 15 residues. V lost 5 bases to trimming and J lost 7 bases; unmatched junction nucleotides: 13. CDR3: CASSEYRGENDEAFF. DNA for the CDR3: TGTGCCAGCAGCGAATACAGGGGTGAAAATGATGAAGCTTTCTTT.

This sequence joins TRBV19 and TRBJ1-5; 7 bases match TRBD1. The germline V gene encodes CDR1 LNHDA and CDR2 SQIVND (reference sequence). The CDR3 consists of 15 residues. With 5 bases clipped from V and 7 bases from J, the junction kept 11 bases outside the gene matches. The CDR3 loop is CASSVEDREWQPQHF. The CDR3 DNA sequence: TGTGCCAGTAGTGTCGAAGACAGGGAGTGGCAGCCCCAGCATTTT.

The CDR3 DNA sequence: TGTGCCAGCACCCAGGTCAATAATGAAAAACTGTTTTTT. Translated, it gives CASTQVNNEKLFF. This chain links TRBV6-1 with TRBJ1-4; D is unresolved. This CDR3 has 13 amino acids. V gave up 7 bases and J gave up 4 bases, with 10 bases separating them. Germline loops: CDR1 MNHNS, CDR2 SASEGT.

The chain is built from TRBV29-1 and TRBJ2-7, with D maybe TRBD1 (6 bases). Germline CDR1 SQVTM, CDR2 ANQGSEA. The CDR3 covers 13 residues. V was pared by 8 bases and J by 0 bases, with 14 bases between. The CDR3 DNA reads as TGCAGCCTACCGGGACACAACTCCTACGAGCAGTACTTC. It yields the protein CSLPGHNSYEQYF.

The rearrangement uses TRBV5-1 and TRBJ2-5; 8 bases fit TRBD1. Germline V gene sequence: CDR1 SGHRS, CDR2 YFSETQ. V shed 5 bases and J 3 bases; nucleotides not matched to a gene: 12. This CDR3 has 16 residues. The DNA of the CDR3 is TGCGCCAGCAGACGCGGGTCGCCGACAGGGGAAGAGACCCAGTACTTC. It is translated as CASRRGSPTGEETQYF.

V usage is TRBV6-6 and J usage is TRBJ2-3; 13 bases agree with TRBD2. The V and J ends lost 5 bases and 3 bases, in that order; junction bases with no gene match: 5. The CDR3 is 16 amino acids. CDR1 is MNHNY, CDR2 SVGAGI, per germline (reference sequence). The CDR3 nucleotides are TGTGCCAGCAGTCTACTAGCGGGGGGGAGGACAGATACGCAGTATTTT. This gives the protein CASSLLAGGRTDTQYF.

This clone came up once. The chain links TRBV6-1 to TRBJ2-5; TRBD2 is a possible D gene (6 bases). Germline V lookup: CDR1 MNHNS, CDR2 SASEGT. There are 16 residues in the CDR3. V was clipped by 4 bases and J by 3 bases, with 18 bases between them. CDR3: CASSGPVGGGKETQYF. The CDR3, as DNA: TGTGCCAGCAGTGGGCCCGTGGGAGGAGGAAAAGAGACCCAGTACTTC.

The chain couples TRBV5-1 to TRBJ1-3, with D uncertain. Trimming left V 5 bases short and J 8 bases short, with 14 bases between. CDR3 length: 13 amino acids. Per germline, CDR1 SGHRS and CDR2 YFSETQ. CDR3 bases: TGCGCCAGCAGGAAGACCGACGCGGACACCATATATTTT. This gives the protein CASRKTDADTIYF.

Comments on this clone: One end of the junction is discordant with germline, which a read error may explain. The chain recombines TRBV7-9 with TRBJ2-2; tentative D call: TRBD2 (5 bases). Germline lookup yields CDR1 SEHNR and CDR2 FQNEAQ (reference sequence). The CDR3 totals 12 residues. CDR3 DNA sequence: TGCGCATGTGAGGGGAACACCGGGGAGCTGTTTTTT. This codes for CACEGNTGELFF.

The V call is TRBV5-4, the J call TRBJ1-2; D may be TRBD1 (5 bases). The CDR3 spans 15 residues. V gave up 0 bases and J gave up 3 bases, with 12 bases separating them. Germline lookup yields CDR1 SGHNT and CDR2 YYREEE (reference sequence). The DNA of the CDR3 is TGTGCCAGCAGCTTGGAGGGGCCCAGCGACTATGGCTACACCTTC. Amino acids: CASSLEGPSDYGYTF.

The chain carries TRBV10-3 and TRBJ1-3; 9 bases are a match to TRBD1. Looked up from germline, CDR1 is ENHRY and CDR2 is SYGVKD. The CDR3 is 17 residues long. V shed 3 bases and J 0 bases; nucleotides not matched to a gene: 6. CDR3 sequence reads: CAISDWGQGFSGNTIYF. The CDR3 DNA sequence: TGTGCCATCAGTGATTGGGGACAGGGATTCTCTGGAAACACCATATATTTT.

The CDR3: CASTRDRVLFF. CDR3 bases: TGTGCCAGTACCCGGGACAGGGTACTGTTTTTT. This sequence joins TRBV19 and TRBJ1-4; TRBD1 matches at 9 bases. CDR1 and CDR2 from the germline V gene are LNHDA and SQIVND (reference sequence). The CDR3 loop spans 11 amino acids. Germline trimming cut 7 bases from V and 13 bases from J; bases unmatched to any gene: 4.

CDR3 in amino acids: CASKMEDEQYF. CDR3 nucleotide sequence: TGTGCCAGCAAAATGGAGGACGAGCAGTACTTC. The V call is TRBV6-5, the J call TRBJ2-7; weak D call: TRBD2 (5 bases). The V gene's germline CDR1 is MNHEY and CDR2 SVGAGI. The CDR3 contains 11 residues. Trimming stripped 7 bases from V and 5 bases from J, with 9 bases between.

This chain uses TRBV25-1 with TRBJ2-2; maybe TRBD1 (5 bases). Germline CDR1 reads MGHDK; CDR2 reads SYGVNS. CDR3 length: 15 residues. Deletions cut 3 bases from V and 1 base from J, with 9 bases between. Written as DNA, the CDR3 is TGTGCCAGCAGTGACTTGACAGAGAACACCGGGGAGCTGTTTTTT. This gives the protein CASSDLTENTGELFF.

CDR3 DNA sequence: TGTGCCAGCAGTGTCTCGGGAGAGACCCAGTACTTC. It codes for CASSVSGETQYF. This rearrangement joins TRBV6-6 to TRBJ2-5; D remains ambiguous. The CDR3 runs to 12 residues. Deletions cut 5 bases from V and 4 bases from J, with 8 bases between. CDR1 is MNHNY and CDR2 is SVGAGI in the germline V gene (reference sequence).

The chain has TRBV20-1 and TRBJ2-1; no reliable D call. Germline V gene data show CDR1 as DFQATT and CDR2 as SNEGSKA (reference sequence). There are 10 residues in the CDR3. With 8 bases removed from V and 7 bases from J, the gap between germline ends came to 9 bases. CDR3 bases: TGCAGTCTAGTTGGGAATGAGCAGTTCTTC. Translating it yields CSLVGNEQFF.

V usage is TRBV5-1 and J usage is TRBJ2-5; 12 bases are shared with TRBD2. The germline CDR1 and CDR2 sequences are SGHRS and YFSETQ. The CDR3 contains 16 residues. J was trimmed by 9 bases and V by 4 bases; bases with no gene match: 13. CDR3 DNA: TGCGCCAGCAGCCATCGGACTAGCGGGGACCCCCCGGCCCAGTACTTC. Translated: CASSHRTSGDPPAQYF. The variable domain in full, completed from reference TRBV5-1 and TRBJ2-5, reads KAGVTQTPRYLIKTRGQQVTLSCSPISGHRSVSWYQQTPGQGLQFLFEYFSETQRNKGNFPGRFSGRQFSNSRSEMNVSTLELGDSALYLCASSHRTSGDPPAQYFGPGTRLLVL.

The chain links TRBV11-2 to TRBJ1-3; 10 positions match TRBD1. This CDR3 region has 15 residues. V shed 5 bases, J shed 4 bases, and the junction held 5 bases outside the gene matches. Germline loops: CDR1 SGHAT, CDR2 FQNNGV. CDR3 DNA sequence: TGTGCCAGCAGCCGACCGACAGGGGGCGGAAACACCATATATTTT. This gives the protein CASSRPTGGGNTIYF.

The V and J genes are TRBV5-6 and TRBJ1-6, with D tentatively TRBD1 (6 bases). The CDR3 runs 17 residues. The germline V and J ends were trimmed by 4 bases and 0 bases, with 14 bases remaining between them. Looked up from germline, CDR1 is SGHDT and CDR2 is YYEEEE. The CDR3 nucleotides are TGTGCCAGCAGCCTCAGGACAGTGAGCTCCTATAATTCACCCCTCCACTTT. This translates into CASSLRTVSSYNSPLHF.

This chain joins TRBV28 and TRBJ2-6; D unresolved. In germline, CDR1 is MDHEN, CDR2 SYDVKM. This CDR3 spans 15 amino acids. Trimming pared 5 bases from V and 4 bases from J, leaving 12 bases between. The CDR3, as DNA: TGTGCCAGCAGTCCATACATCCCCGGGGCCAACGTCCTGACTTTC. It encodes CASSPYIPGANVLTF.

This chain uses TRBV7-9 with TRBJ1-1; D is perhaps TRBD1 (5 bases). The CDR3 runs to 15 residues. Looked up from germline, CDR1 is SEHNR and CDR2 is FQNEAQ (reference sequence). Between the trimmed V and J ends, which lost 3 bases and 5 bases, there was a span of 16 bases. The CDR3 DNA reads TGTGCCAGCAGCTTTAGTGGAGGGGTGGGGACTGAAGCTTTCTTT. Translation gives CASSFSGGVGTEAFF.

V gene TRBV9 combines with J gene TRBJ1-1, with 7 positions matching TRBD1. Germline CDR1 is SGDLS and CDR2 is YYNGEE. The CDR3 has 14 residues. The ends lost 3 bases at V and 1 base at J; junction bases unmatched: 3. CDR3: CASSAGGWNTEAFF. The CDR3 region has the DNA TGTGCCAGCAGCGCAGGGGGGTGGAACACTGAAGCTTTCTTT.

This clone showed up just once. The chain recombines TRBV7-9 with TRBJ1-6; 8 bases are shared with TRBD1. V was pared by 5 bases and J by 10 bases, with 7 bases of the junction left unmatched. Germline values: CDR1 SEHNR, CDR2 FQNEAQ (reference sequence). This CDR3 comprises 14 residues. The DNA of the CDR3 is TGTGCCAGCAGCGGACAGGGTTTCGAGTCACCCCTCCACTTT. Translated, it gives CASSGQGFESPLHF. The full variable domain, with the rest looked up from reference TRBV7-9 and TRBJ1-6, is DTGVSQNPRHKITKRGQNVTFRCDPISEHNRLYWYRQTLGQGPEFLTYFQNEAQLEKSRLLSDRFSAERPKGSFSTLEIQRTEQGDSAMYLCASSGQGFESPLHFGNGTRLTVT.